The T cell receptor (beta chain) described here comes from a study of blood T cell repertoires in COVID-19. Methods used by the authors: The authors estimated nucleated cell counts from reference gene primer amplification. Clones were read by immunoSEQ multiplex PCR, and TCRdb kept only the in-frame ones, dropping some. The V and J calls and clone size were taken over from that table, and D and trimming were inferred from the DNA. The sample includes roughly 73,000 clones, about 88% of them seen just once. Trimming left V 4 bases short and J 2 bases short, with 8 bases between. Germline CDR1 is SGHTS and CDR2 is YDEGEE. This CDR3 spans 13 amino acids.

Sequencing was carried out using peripheral blood. The V gene is TRBV5-8, the J gene TRBJ2-3; no definite D call. The clonotype originates from a man between 65 and 85 years old with active or convalescent COVID-19. Here the CDR3 reads CASSPLYTDTQYF. CDR3 DNA sequence: TGTGCCAGCAGCCCTCTCTACACAGATACGCAGTATTTT.